This T cell receptor beta chain was captured in a study of T cell responses to AZD1222 COVID-19 vaccine. General study points: No day 14 peak samples; only post-peak repertoires were characterized. Females made up more of the donors, who were largely white British, and clonal diversity may have come out too low.

Libraries were prepared by immunoSEQ multiplex PCR; TCRdb keeps only in-frame clonotypes and omits some of them. The sample yields around 140,000 clones, more than 70% seen once. With regard to this clone: Its specificity is unknown.

Specimen: peripheral blood, collected 28 days after the second AZD1222 dose. The receptor comes from an adult who received the AZD1222 COVID-19 vaccine.

CDR3: CASSSGRAGTEQYF. DNA for the CDR3: TGTGCCAGCAGCTCCGGGAGGGCCGGTACCGAGCAGTACTTC. The genes are TRBV5-4 and TRBJ2-7; 8 bases align to TRBD2. Trimming at V came to 3 bases and at J to 6 bases, leaving 8 bases not matched to a gene. This CDR3 is built from 14 residues. Germline V gene lookup returns CDR1 SGHNT and CDR2 YYREEE (reference sequence).